These 5 T cell receptor beta chains were sequenced from one sample in a study of spatial heterogeneity in lung cancer. One entry per CDR3 protein, called by TCRdb with MiXCR from the 5' RACE reads. Here the sample spans approximately 39,000 distinct CDR3 sequences, 4.5% to 6% being singletons. Indicated time point: sample taken at primary tumor resection. The authors sequenced whole RNA from tumor, nontumor lung or frozen PBMC without sorting. The sequencing here drew on PBMCs, taken at surgery. The receptor source for this set is a male donor with early-stage non-small cell lung cancer.

This clonotype showed up many times. The chain combines TRBV7-2 with TRBJ1-5; D is undetermined. The germline gives CDR1 SGHTA, CDR2 FQGNSA. The V and J ends lost 7 bases and 0 bases respectively, with 10 bases between them. The CDR3 loop spans 14 amino acids. The CDR3 coding sequence is TGTGCCAGCACCCCTGGCGGTAGCAATCAGCCCCAGCATTTT. Translation: CASTPGGSNQPQHF. Filled out from reference TRBV7-2 and TRBJ1-5, the complete variable domain reads GAGVSQSPSNKVTEKGKDVELRCDPISGHTALYWYRQSLGQGLEFLIYFQGNSAPDKSGLPSDRFSAERTGGSVSTLTIQRTQQEDSAVYLCASTPGGSNQPQHFGDGTRLSIL.

This clonotype was seen many times. The chain joins TRBV18 to TRBJ1-1; perhaps TRBD1 as D (5 bases). CDR3 length equals 14 residues. CDR1 and CDR2 from the germline V gene are KGHSH and LQKENI. V was shortened by 4 bases and J by 1 base, with 10 bases between the two germline ends. CDR3 region: CASSQTGKNTEAFF. The CDR3 region has the DNA TGTGCCAGCTCACAAACAGGAAAGAACACTGAAGCTTTCTTT.

This clonotype was seen repeatedly, ten times or more. The chain has TRBV7-2 and TRBJ2-3; TRBD2 matches 11 bases. The J segment lost 6 bases and the V segment lost 5 bases, leaving 4 bases of the junction unmatched. This CDR3 region has 14 residues. Looked up from germline, CDR1 is SGHTA and CDR2 is FQGNSA. The CDR3 region is CASSQVAGGDTQYF. CDR3 nucleotide sequence: TGTGCCAGCAGCCAGGTAGCGGGGGGGGATACGCAGTATTTT.

This clonotype was seen many times. V gene TRBV21-1 combines with J gene TRBJ1-6; the listed D gene, TRBD1, was not tested against the DNA. TRBV21-1 is termed a pseudogene. The CDR3 spans 16 residues. The CDR3 DNA reads TGTGCCAGCCGGTCCCGGGACAGGGGAGATAATTCACCCCTCCACTTT. Amino acids: CASRSRDRGDNSPLHF.

This clonotype occurred a few times. V usage is TRBV28 and J usage is TRBJ2-1, with unresolved D. Deletions cut 4 bases from V and 0 bases from J, with 10 bases between. Germline V gives CDR1 MDHEN, CDR2 SYDVKM. The CDR3 has 15 residues. CDR3 nucleotides: TGTGCCAGCAGTTCGACGACGAGCTCCTACAATGAGCAGTTCTTC. This sequence encodes CASSSTTSSYNEQFF.